The 11 T cell receptor beta chains below come from one sample, sequenced in a study of identical twins. From the 5' RACE reads, TCRdb called clonotypes with MiXCR, one entry per CDR3 protein. The table lists about 430,000 distinct CDR3 sequences, less than 20% of them singletons. The sequenced sample consisted of naive T cells sorted from blood. Source of these receptors: a man between 50 and 59 years old in good health.

V and J are TRBV5-1 and TRBJ2-1, with 8 bases identical to TRBD2. This CDR3 has 14 amino acids. Germline-derived CDR1 and CDR2 are SGHRS and YFSETQ. The V gene end was trimmed by 2 bases and the J gene end by 6 bases; junction bases not matched to a gene: 4. This chain's CDR3 is CASSLTSGVNEQFF. The CDR3 region has the DNA TGCGCCAGCAGCTTAACTAGCGGAGTCAATGAGCAGTTCTTC.

This clonotype was seen more than once but under ten times. CDR3: CASSFVAGAGNEQFF. The CDR3 DNA reads TGCGCCAGCAGTTTCGTAGCGGGAGCGGGCAATGAGCAGTTCTTC. The chain is built from TRBV5-1 and TRBJ2-1, with 9 bases aligning to TRBD2. There are 15 residues in the CDR3. Germline CDR1 and CDR2: SGHRS and YFSETQ. V shed 5 bases, J shed 6 bases, and the junction held 9 bases outside the gene matches. Looking up the rest from reference TRBV5-1 and TRBJ2-1 gives the full variable domain: KAGVTQTPRYLIKTRGQQVTLSCSPISGHRSVSWYQQTPGQGLQFLFEYFSETQRNKGNFPGRFSGRQFSNSRSEMNVSTLELGDSALYLCASSFVAGAGNEQFFGPGTRLTVL.

In regard to this clonotype: A much larger clonotype is one base distant, so this may be a read error. This chain uses TRBV29-1 with TRBJ2-1; 8 bases agree with TRBD2. The ends lost 4 bases at V and 8 bases at J; junction bases unmatched: 10. CDR1 SQVTM and CDR2 ANQGSEA come from the germline V gene. This CDR3 is built from 14 residues. In nucleotides, the CDR3 is TGCAGCGTTGCCCCAAGACTAGCGACGGATGAGCAGTTCTTC. It translates to CSVAPRLATDEQFF.

The chain joins TRBV5-1 to TRBJ1-4, with D perhaps TRBD1 (5 bases). This CDR3 is built from 15 residues. Trimming took 2 bases from V and 0 from J, leaving 8 bases between them. The V gene's germline CDR1 is SGHRS and CDR2 YFSETQ. CDR3 sequence reads: CASSFTGATNEKLFF. CDR3 in DNA: TGCGCCAGCAGCTTTACGGGGGCAACTAATGAAAAACTGTTTTTT. Supplemented by reference TRBV5-1 and TRBJ1-4, the full variable domain reads KAGVTQTPRYLIKTRGQQVTLSCSPISGHRSVSWYQQTPGQGLQFLFEYFSETQRNKGNFPGRFSGRQFSNSRSEMNVSTLELGDSALYLCASSFTGATNEKLFFGSGTQLSVL.

This clonotype was recorded at least ten times. The gene calls are TRBV7-2 and TRBJ2-1; 9 bases match TRBD1. Per the germline V gene, CDR1 is SGHTA and CDR2 is FQGNSA. This CDR3 spans 15 amino acids. Trimming removed 4 bases from V and 1 base from J; junction bases left unmatched: 2. This chain's CDR3 is CASSWTGVSYNEQFF. As DNA, the CDR3 is TGTGCCAGCAGCTGGACAGGGGTTTCCTACAATGAGCAGTTCTTC.

The V call is TRBV5-1, the J call TRBJ1-1, with D tentatively TRBD1 (6 bases). CDR1 SGHRS and CDR2 YFSETQ come from the germline V gene. The CDR3 extends over 15 amino acids. V lost 4 bases and J lost 1, with 14 bases in between. CDR3 sequence (DNA): TGCGCCAGCAGCCCGAGGCAGGGGCAGAACACTGAAGCTTTCTTT. Translation: CASSPRQGQNTEAFF.

The chain links TRBV4-3 to TRBJ2-5; 8 bases map to TRBD2. Germline loops: CDR1 LGHNA, CDR2 YSLEER. Trimming cost V 3 bases and J 7 bases; bases outside gene matches: 22. The CDR3 sequence is 19 residues long. In DNA, the CDR3 is TGCGCCAGCAGCCAGTCCCGAGGGGCTAGCGAGAGCGGGGGAGGGACCCAGTACTTC. Translated: CASSQSRGASESGGGTQYF.

This clonotype was picked up many times. The germline gene is not matched at one end of the junction; a read error may be the cause. The rearrangement links TRBV5-1 to TRBJ2-7, with D tentatively TRBD1 or TRBD2 (5 bases each). Looked up from germline, CDR1 is SGHRS and CDR2 is YFSETQ. The CDR3 is made up of 12 amino acids. The CDR3 loop is CASSPPGDDGLF. CDR3 in DNA: TGCGCCAGCAGCCCGCCCGGGGACGACGGGCTGTTC.

This rearrangement joins TRBV27 to TRBJ2-1, with TRBD2 identical over 9 bases. The CDR3 spans 14 residues. The V and J ends lost 3 bases and 7 bases, in that order; junction bases with no gene match: 4. Germline CDR1 reads MNHEY; CDR2 reads SMNVEV (reference sequence). CDR3 sequence reads: CASSFVSGRNEQFF. The CDR3 DNA sequence: TGTGCCAGCAGTTTCGTGAGCGGGAGGAATGAGCAGTTCTTC.

A few counts support this clonotype. This sequence joins TRBV21-1 and TRBJ2-7. TRBV21-1 has pseudogene status. The CDR3 covers 12 residues. The CDR3 is CARGMTIDEQYF. The CDR3, as DNA: TGTGCCCGCGGGATGACGATTGACGAGCAGTACTTC.

In its sample, this clonotype was seen a few times. The chain links TRBV7-9 to TRBJ2-7, with 7 nucleotides matching TRBD1. V dropped 5 bases and J dropped 5; count of bases not matched to a gene: 6. The CDR3 runs to 13 residues. Germline assignment: CDR1 SEHNR and CDR2 FQNEAQ (reference sequence). The CDR3 spells CASSEGAGNEQYF. As DNA, the CDR3 is TGTGCCAGCAGCGAGGGGGCCGGAAACGAGCAGTACTTC.